This TCR beta chain was recorded in a study of T cell responses to AZD1222 COVID-19 vaccine. Clones were sequenced by immunoSEQ multiplex PCR, and TCRdb holds only the in-frame ones, with some missing. The sample includes roughly 120,000 clones, roughly nine tenths seen only once; the top ten take 6.5% to 9.5%. Study-wide findings and caveats: Repertoires in all cases were sampled only once the peak T cell response had passed.

Germline lookup yields CDR1 SGHTA and CDR2 FQGTGA. This CDR3 region has 18 residues. V was shortened by 1 base and J by 5 bases, with 20 bases between the two germline ends. This clone was observed a handful of times. The antigen is not known. The sequencing here drew on peripheral blood, taken on day 0 of AZD1222 vaccination. This chain joins TRBV7-3 and TRBJ1-4; D might be TRBD1 (6 bases). The sequence was collected from an adult in good health. The CDR3 spells CASSLRPLGRDRNEKLFF. CDR3 DNA: TGTGCCAGCAGCTTAAGACCCCTAGGCCGCGACAGGAATGAAAAACTGTTTTTT.